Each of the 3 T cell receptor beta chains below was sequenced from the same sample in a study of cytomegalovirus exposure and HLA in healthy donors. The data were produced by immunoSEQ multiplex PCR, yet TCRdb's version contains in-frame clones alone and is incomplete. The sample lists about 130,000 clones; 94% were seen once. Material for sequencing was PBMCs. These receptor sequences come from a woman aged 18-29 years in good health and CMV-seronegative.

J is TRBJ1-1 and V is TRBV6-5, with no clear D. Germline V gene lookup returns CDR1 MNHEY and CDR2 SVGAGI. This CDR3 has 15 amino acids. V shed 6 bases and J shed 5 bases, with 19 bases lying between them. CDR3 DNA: TGTGCCAGCAGCTCTTTAGCGGAGAGACGAACTGAAGCTTTCTTT. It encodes CASSSLAERRTEAFF.

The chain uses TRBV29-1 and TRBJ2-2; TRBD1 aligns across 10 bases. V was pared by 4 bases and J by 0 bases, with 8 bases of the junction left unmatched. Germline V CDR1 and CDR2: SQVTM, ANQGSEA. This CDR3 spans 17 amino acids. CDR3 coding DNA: TGCAGCGTTGGAGACAGGGGGCGAGGCGCGAACACCGGGGAGCTGTTTTTT. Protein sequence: CSVGDRGRGANTGELFF.

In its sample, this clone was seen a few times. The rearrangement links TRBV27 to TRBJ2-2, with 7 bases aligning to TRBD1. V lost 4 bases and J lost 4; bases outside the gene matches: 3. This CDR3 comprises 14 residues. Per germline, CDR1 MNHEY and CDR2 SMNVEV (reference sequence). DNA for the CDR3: TGTGCCAGCAGTTCGGGACAGTTCACCGGGGAGCTGTTTTTT. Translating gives CASSSGQFTGELFF.